The 20 T cell receptor beta chains below were found in one sample sequenced in a study of blood T cell repertoires in COVID-19. Produced via immunoSEQ multiplex PCR; TCRdb's table is partial and in-frame only. Of 110,000 to 150,000 clones listed, 75% to 90% are singletons. Sequenced input: PBMCs or T cells enriched from blood (not recorded which). The receptors stem from a man aged 55 to 70 who had recovered from COVID-19.

This clone has just a few counts. This chain connects TRBV10-1 to TRBJ2-7, with D unclear. CDR1 and CDR2 (germline): WNHNN, SYGVQD (reference sequence). The CDR3 spans 15 residues. Trimming pared 1 base from V and 3 bases from J, leaving 13 bases between. The CDR3 loop reads CASSEFRAADYEQYF. The CDR3 bases are TGCGCCAGCAGTGAGTTTAGAGCTGCGGACTACGAGCAGTACTTC.

The CDR3 loop reads CASSLAVAGGRNEQFF. The CDR3 bases are TGTGCCAGCAGCTTAGCGGTAGCGGGAGGGCGCAATGAGCAGTTCTTC. The V call is TRBV7-8, the J call TRBJ2-1, with TRBD2 matching 11 bases. The CDR3 spans 16 residues. J was trimmed by 6 bases and V by 0 bases; bases with no gene match: 4. In germline, CDR1 is SGHVS, CDR2 FQNEAQ.

The chain links TRBV7-2 to TRBJ2-5; D unresolved. There are 15 residues in the CDR3. Germline lookup yields CDR1 SGHTA and CDR2 FQGNSA. V was trimmed by 2 bases and J by 2 bases, leaving 12 bases between them. The CDR3 loop reads CASSLTLGLQETQYF. The CDR3, as DNA: TGTGCCAGCAGCTTAACGCTTGGTCTACAAGAGACCCAGTACTTC.

V and J are TRBV7-8 and TRBJ1-1; possible D gene TRBD1, 5 bases. Germline-derived CDR1 and CDR2 are SGHVS and FQNEAQ. Trimming cost V 6 bases and J 0 bases, with 5 bases left between them. CDR3 length: 12 amino acids. The CDR3 spells CASRDMNTEAFF. The CDR3 nucleotides are TGTGCCAGCAGGGACATGAACACTGAAGCTTTCTTT.

The chain has TRBV5-6 and TRBJ2-3; D might be TRBD2 (6 bases). There are 13 residues in the CDR3. V shed 10 bases and J shed 0 bases, with 12 bases lying between them. Germline V gives CDR1 SGHDT, CDR2 YYEEEE. As DNA, the CDR3 is TGTGCCGGAGGGGCAGCCAGCACAGATACGCAGTATTTT. This codes for CAGGAASTDTQYF.

The chain is built from TRBV6-5 and TRBJ2-2; D remains unclear. Germline CDR1 and CDR2: MNHEY and SVGAGI. The CDR3 loop spans 15 amino acids. The germline V and J ends were trimmed by 2 bases and 0 bases, with 7 bases remaining between them. CDR3 nucleotide sequence: TGTGCCAGCAGTTACAGCCCAACGAACACCGGGGAGCTGTTTTTT. Its protein is CASSYSPTNTGELFF.

This chain joins TRBV27 and TRBJ2-7, with D possibly TRBD1 on 5 matching bases. Germline V gene lookup returns CDR1 MNHEY and CDR2 SMNVEV (reference sequence). CDR3 length equals 15 residues. Between the trimmed V and J ends, which lost 5 bases and 2 bases, there was a span of 16 bases. The CDR3 sequence is CASSEGKRGPYEQYF. The DNA of the CDR3 is TGTGCCAGCAGTGAAGGGAAAAGGGGTCCCTACGAGCAGTACTTC.

This clone was observed once. V and J are TRBV4-2 and TRBJ1-2; 8 bases fit TRBD1. The CDR3 contains 15 residues. The V and J ends lost 0 bases and 5 bases, in that order; junction bases with no gene match: 5. The germline CDR1 and CDR2 sequences are LGHNA and YNFKEQ. The CDR3 reads CASSQDQGQEYGYTF. For the CDR3, the DNA is TGTGCCAGCAGCCAAGATCAGGGACAGGAGTATGGCTACACCTTC.

V usage is TRBV2 and J usage is TRBJ2-2; 7 nucleotides align to TRBD1. Germline V lookup: CDR1 SNHLY, CDR2 FYNNEI. The CDR3 is made up of 15 amino acids. With V trimmed by 6 bases and J by 6 bases, 10 bases remained unmatched. The DNA of the CDR3 is TGTGCCAGCAGGCCCACCCGACAGGGATCCGGGGAGCTGTTTTTT. Protein: CASRPTRQGSGELFF.

The CDR3 sequence: CASSLPTGFLNTEAFF. The CDR3 region has the DNA TGTGCCAGCAGTTTACCGACAGGGTTCCTAAACACTGAAGCTTTCTTT. The rearrangement links TRBV28 to TRBJ1-1; TRBD1 matches 7 bases. There are 16 residues in the CDR3. V shed 2 bases and J 2 bases; nucleotides not matched to a gene: 8. The V gene's germline CDR1 is MDHEN and CDR2 SYDVKM. Supplemented by reference TRBV28 and TRBJ1-1, the full variable domain reads DVKVTQSSRYLVKRTGEKVFLECVQDMDHENMFWYRQDPGLGLRLIYFSYDVKMKEKGDIPEGYSVSREKKERFSLILESASTNQTSMYLCASSLPTGFLNTEAFFGQGTRLTVV.

J is TRBJ1-2 and V is TRBV5-1; D unclear. Trimming pared 0 bases from V and 14 bases from J, leaving 17 bases between. The CDR3 is 13 residues long. CDR1 and CDR2 (germline): SGHRS, YFSETQ. Here the CDR3 reads CASSLVPDASGTF. CDR3 nucleotide sequence: TGCGCCAGCAGCTTGGTACCGGACGCATCGGGAACCTTC.

The genes are TRBV13 and TRBJ2-3; no firm D call. This CDR3 has 16 residues. The V end was cut by 0 bases, the J end by 4 bases, with 14 bases between. From germline, CDR1 is PRHDT and CDR2 FYEKMQ (reference sequence). CDR3 sequence: CASSLGLSTASDTQYF. The CDR3 DNA reads TGTGCCAGCAGCTTAGGCCTTAGCACGGCCTCAGATACGCAGTATTTT.

The V call is TRBV28, the J call TRBJ2-7; D possibly corresponds to TRBD1 (6 bases). The CDR3 length is 14 residues. V was clipped by 5 bases and J by 7 bases, with 18 bases between them. Germline V gives CDR1 MDHEN, CDR2 SYDVKM. Here the CDR3 DNA reads TGTGCCAGCAGTCTTACACCGGGACAAGCTGAGCAGTACTTC. Translation gives CASSLTPGQAEQYF.

This clone has just a few counts. J is TRBJ1-1 and V is TRBV10-2, with 9 bases identical to TRBD1. V gave up 6 bases and J gave up 0 bases; unmatched junction bases: 2. CDR1 WSHSY and CDR2 SAAADI come from the germline V gene. CDR3 length equals 14 residues. The CDR3 is CASRGQGMNTEAFF. CDR3 coding DNA: TGCGCCAGCAGGGGACAGGGCATGAACACTGAAGCTTTCTTT.

CDR3 nucleotide sequence: TGTGCCAGCAGCTTACCGACAGGAGAGCAAGAGACCCAGTACTTC. This gives the protein CASSLPTGEQETQYF. The chain is built from TRBV5-4 and TRBJ2-5; D perhaps matches TRBD1 (6 bases). V lost 2 bases and J lost 2, with 13 bases in between. The CDR3 loop spans 15 amino acids. Germline CDR1 SGHNT, CDR2 YYREEE (reference sequence).

The chain has TRBV7-3 and TRBJ2-7; D possibly corresponds to TRBD1 (6 bases). V was pared by 5 bases and J by 0 bases, with 11 bases between. The CDR3 has 14 amino acids. CDR1 SGHTA and CDR2 FQGTGA come from the germline V gene. DNA of the CDR3: TGTGCCAGCAGCCTTGACAGGTACTCCTACGAGCAGTACTTC. This sequence encodes CASSLDRYSYEQYF.

The rearrangement uses TRBV28 and TRBJ1-1; possible D gene TRBD1, 6 bases. The V end was cut by 3 bases, the J end by 10 bases, with 9 bases between. The CDR3 loop spans 11 amino acids. Germline loops: CDR1 MDHEN, CDR2 SYDVKM. The DNA of the CDR3 is TGTGCCAGCAGTTTGGGGGCTCGAGCTTTCTTT. As protein: CASSLGARAFF. Full variable domain (remainder filled in from reference TRBV28 and TRBJ1-1): DVKVTQSSRYLVKRTGEKVFLECVQDMDHENMFWYRQDPGLGLRLIYFSYDVKMKEKGDIPEGYSVSREKKERFSLILESASTNQTSMYLCASSLGARAFFGQGTRLTVV.

The chain is built from TRBV6-4 and TRBJ1-1, with 8 positions matching TRBD1. The CDR3 runs 12 residues. CDR1 is MRHNA, CDR2 SNTAGT, per germline. With 11 bases clipped from V and 5 bases from J, the junction kept 7 bases outside the gene matches. CDR3 region: CADGQGGTEAFF. The CDR3 DNA is TGTGCCGACGGACAGGGAGGGACTGAAGCTTTCTTT.

The chain joins TRBV19 to TRBJ2-7; maybe TRBD2 (6 bases). V gave up 5 bases and J gave up 2 bases, with 13 bases separating them. The CDR3 covers 14 residues. Germline V gene sequence: CDR1 LNHDA, CDR2 SQIVND (reference sequence). This chain's CDR3 is CASSVTSRAYEQYF. The CDR3 bases are TGTGCCAGTAGTGTCACTAGCCGCGCCTACGAGCAGTACTTC.

The V and J genes are TRBV29-1 and TRBJ1-1; 7 bases fit TRBD1. V lost 4 bases and J lost 2; bases outside the gene matches: 13. The CDR3 consists of 16 residues. Germline V CDR1 and CDR2: SQVTM, ANQGSEA. DNA for the CDR3: TGCAGCGTTGGTCGGATAGGGGACAGACCTAACACTGAAGCTTTCTTT. Amino acid sequence: CSVGRIGDRPNTEAFF. The full variable domain, rest sourced from reference TRBV29-1 and TRBJ1-1, is SAVISQKPSRDICQRGTSLTIQCQVDSQVTMMFWYRQQPGQSLTLIATANQGSEATYESGFVIDKFPISRPNLTFSTLTVSNMSPEDSSIYLCSVGRIGDRPNTEAFFGQGTRLTVV.